This T cell receptor (beta chain) was sequenced for a study of identical twins. This clonotype was seen a handful of times. Its antigen is unidentified. The CDR3 extends over 13 amino acids. Germline V gives CDR1 DFQATT, CDR2 SNEGSKA (reference sequence). The V gene lost 0 bases and the J gene lost 2 bases, with 8 bases spanning the gap. Template switching added a universal primer site; cDNA carried unique molecular identifiers. TCRdb re-called the 5' RACE reads with MiXCR, one entry per CDR3 protein. The sample yields about 290,000 distinct CDR3 sequences, around 9.7% seen once. Study-wide points: Zero-insertion results could be subject to partial confounding by invariant MAIT and iNKT cells. Some out-of-frame alpha sequences were shared by twins, and these showed excess low generation probability. It was out-of-frame TCR alpha sharing in monozygotic twins that models underestimated.

The same data also contributed to another study, on yellow fever vaccine responses in identical twins.

The receptor's source is a woman aged 18-29 years in good health. The specimen was CD8+ T cells sorted from blood. The chain is built from TRBV20-1 and TRBJ2-7; the D is unclear. The CDR3 sequence is CSARDPGAYEQYF. The CDR3 coding sequence is TGCAGTGCTAGAGATCCTGGAGCCTACGAGCAGTACTTC.